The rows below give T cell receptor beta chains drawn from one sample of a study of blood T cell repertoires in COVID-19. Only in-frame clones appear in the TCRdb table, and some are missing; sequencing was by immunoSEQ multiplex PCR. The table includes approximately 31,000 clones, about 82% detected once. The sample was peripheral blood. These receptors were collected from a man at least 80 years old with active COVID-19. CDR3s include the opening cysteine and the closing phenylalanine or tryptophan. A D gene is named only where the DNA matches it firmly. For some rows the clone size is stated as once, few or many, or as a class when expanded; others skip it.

TGTGCCAGCAGCCTTTCCGGAGGACTAGCGGCAAACAATGAGCAGTTCTTC	CASSLSGGLAANNEQFF	TRBD2	TRBJ2-1	TRBV9	-
TGTGCCAGTACCCCCGGCGCCGGGAGAAGACAGTACTTC	CASTPGAGRRQYF	-	TRBJ2-7	TRBV19	-
TGTGCCAGCAGCTTAGGTCTACGAGGTAATGAAAAACTGTTTTTT	CASSLGLRGNEKLFF	-	TRBJ1-4	TRBV7-6	-
TGTGCCAGCAGCTTAGGCGGGGCCTCGCTCGGCGAGCAGTACTTC	CASSLGGASLGEQYF	-	TRBJ2-7	TRBV5-4	-
TGTGCCAGCAGCCCACTACGGACCTACGAGCAGTACTTC	CASSPLRTYEQYF	-	TRBJ2-7	TRBV11-2	-
TGTGCCAGCGGGAGGGGACAGGGGGCTTGGGATGAGCAGTTCTTC	CASGRGQGAWDEQFF	TRBD1	TRBJ2-1	TRBV27	-
TGTGCCAGCAGCGTATCGAGGCTAGGGGCCGAGCAGTACTTC	CASSVSRLGAEQYF	-	TRBJ2-7	TRBV14	medium-sized
TGTGCCAGCACCCCAGGCAGACCCTACGAGCAGTACTTC	CASTPGRPYEQYF	-	TRBJ2-7	TRBV6-5	-
TGTGCCAGCAGGCGGGGACAGGGGGACTCTGGGGCCAACGTCCTGACTTTC	CASRRGQGDSGANVLTF	TRBD1	TRBJ2-6	TRBV27	once
TGTGCCAGCAGCGACAGGGTATTTTACACCTTC	CASSDRVFYTF	TRBD1	TRBJ1-2	TRBV6-5	-
TGTGCCAGCAGCGACAGTGCAACTAATGAAAAACTGTTTTTT	CASSDSATNEKLFF	-	TRBJ1-4	TRBV2	-
TGCGCCAGCAGCTTGGATCCATGGCGGAGCTCCTACGAGCAGTACTTC	CASSLDPWRSSYEQYF	-	TRBJ2-7	TRBV5-1	few
TGTGCCAGTAGACTTACTAGCGGGGGCATTGTTGAGCAGTTCTTC	CASRLTSGGIVEQFF	TRBD2	TRBJ2-1	TRBV19	-
TGTGCCAGTAGTATCCCGCGGCCCCGACTAGAAACAGATACGCAGTATTTT	CASSIPRPRLETDTQYF	-	TRBJ2-3	TRBV19	-
TGTGCCAGCTCACCACCGACAGGGGGCAAGCGCTACACCTTC	CASSPPTGGKRYTF	TRBD1	TRBJ1-2	TRBV18	-